The next 31 T cell receptor beta chains were all read from a single sample in a study of blood T cell repertoires in COVID-19. The repertoire was sequenced with immunoSEQ multiplex PCR; TCRdb's copy has only in-frame clones and lacks some. Among 200,000 or so clones listed, roughly 84% were seen once. Sequenced input: peripheral blood. The receptors derive from a man aged 40-50 years with active or convalescent COVID-19.

This chain connects TRBV7-9 to TRBJ2-1, with 14 bases matching TRBD2. Germline-derived CDR1 and CDR2 are SEHNR and FQNEAQ (reference sequence). After removal of 4 bases from V and 3 bases from J, the junction contained 11 bases not matched to a gene. The length of the CDR3 is 19 residues. The CDR3 sequence is CASSSLGLGTSGGYNEQFF. The CDR3 coding sequence is TGTGCCAGCAGCTCGTTGGGACTTGGGACTAGCGGGGGCTACAATGAGCAGTTCTTC.

CDR3 residues: CSVDVQGGNIQYF. DNA of the CDR3: TGCAGCGTTGACGTTCAGGGGGGAAACATTCAGTACTTC. J is TRBJ2-4 and V is TRBV29-1; possible D gene TRBD1, 7 bases. Trimming shortened V by 3 bases and J by 6 bases, and 12 bases separated the two germline ends. Germline V lookup: CDR1 SQVTM, CDR2 ANQGSEA. The CDR3 has 13 residues.

V and J are TRBV30 and TRBJ1-1; D is ambiguous. Germline V CDR1 and CDR2: GTSNPN, SVGIG (reference sequence). CDR3 length equals 13 residues. The V end lost 5 bases, the J end lost 1 base, and 11 bases lay between the germline ends. CDR3 nucleotide sequence: TGTGCCTGGGAGAGGAGAGAGAACACTGAAGCTTTCTTT. Translating gives CAWERRENTEAFF.

This chain uses TRBV7-9 with TRBJ1-2; D uncertain. There are 11 residues in the CDR3. Trimming cost V 5 bases and J 3 bases, with 4 bases left between them. CDR1 and CDR2 (germline): SEHNR, FQNEAQ (reference sequence). The CDR3 DNA sequence: TGTGCCAGCAGCCGCGACTATGGCTACACCTTC. Translation gives CASSRDYGYTF.

This chain connects TRBV5-1 to TRBJ2-1; 8 bases fit TRBD2. Trimming at V came to 3 bases and at J to 7 bases, leaving 12 bases not matched to a gene. Germline CDR1 SGHRS, CDR2 YFSETQ. The CDR3 runs to 16 residues. The CDR3 here is CASSWGLAGQGNEQFF. CDR3 nucleotide sequence: TGCGCCAGCAGCTGGGGGCTAGCGGGTCAGGGGAATGAGCAGTTCTTC.

The rearrangement uses TRBV24-1 and TRBJ1-1, with D possibly matching TRBD1 (6 bases). V was clipped by 4 bases and J by 0 bases, with 11 bases between them. CDR3 length: 15 amino acids. Germline loops: CDR1 KGHDR, CDR2 SFDVKD. This chain's CDR3 is CATSEAAGVNTEAFF. CDR3 in DNA: TGTGCCACCAGTGAAGCGGCAGGGGTGAACACTGAAGCTTTCTTT.

In this sample, this clone turned up once. The V and J genes are TRBV30 and TRBJ1-5; possible D gene TRBD1, 6 bases. The V end lost 6 bases, the J end lost 3 bases, and 12 bases lay between the germline ends. The germline V gene has CDR1 GTSNPN and CDR2 SVGIG (reference sequence). This CDR3 spans 13 amino acids. The CDR3 bases are TGTGCCTGTTCACAGGGCGCCAATCAGCCCCAGCATTTT. This sequence encodes CACSQGANQPQHF.

The J gene is TRBJ1-2, the V gene TRBV5-6, with 9 bases matching TRBD1. Germline V lookup: CDR1 SGHDT, CDR2 YYEEEE. The CDR3 is made up of 15 amino acids. The J segment lost 8 bases and the V segment lost 3 bases, leaving 11 bases of the junction unmatched. In DNA, the CDR3 is TGTGCCAGCAGCTCGGGGACAGGGCGGCTCGACGGCTACACCTTC. Translating gives CASSSGTGRLDGYTF.

V and J are TRBV5-1 and TRBJ1-2; D might be TRBD1 (5 bases). The CDR3 totals 13 residues. Trimming took off 4 bases at V and 4 bases at J, with 11 bases between the two ends. CDR1 SGHRS and CDR2 YFSETQ come from the germline V gene. The CDR3 sequence is CASSLNTGYGYTF. Here the CDR3 DNA reads TGCGCCAGCAGCCTAAACACAGGCTATGGCTACACCTTC. Supplemented by reference TRBV5-1 and TRBJ1-2, the full variable domain reads KAGVTQTPRYLIKTRGQQVTLSCSPISGHRSVSWYQQTPGQGLQFLFEYFSETQRNKGNFPGRFSGRQFSNSRSEMNVSTLELGDSALYLCASSLNTGYGYTFGSGTRLTVV.

This sequence joins TRBV4-1 and TRBJ2-5, with 8 bases identical to TRBD2. The CDR3 spans 15 residues. The V segment lost 1 base and the J segment 3 bases; nucleotides outside the gene matches: 4. CDR1 is MGHRA and CDR2 is YSYEKL in the germline V gene. The CDR3 is CASSQVLAVEETQYF. CDR3 bases: TGCGCCAGCAGCCAAGTACTAGCGGTGGAAGAGACCCAGTACTTC.

This rearrangement joins TRBV5-4 to TRBJ2-7; D is uncertain. CDR1 SGHNT and CDR2 YYREEE come from the germline V gene (reference sequence). V lost 1 base, J lost 2 bases, and 10 bases lay in between. The CDR3 is made up of 14 amino acids. CDR3 nucleotide sequence: TGTGCCAGCAGCTTGAGTGGCACCCCCTACGAGCAGTACTTC. This translates into CASSLSGTPYEQYF. Full variable domain (missing parts from reference TRBV5-4 and TRBJ2-7): ETGVTQSPTHLIKTRGQQVTLRCSSQSGHNTVSWYQQALGQGPQFIFQYYREEENGRGNFPPRFSGLQFPNYSSELNVNALELDDSALYLCASSLSGTPYEQYFGPGTRLTVT.

This clone showed up just a few times. The genes are TRBV6-4 and TRBJ1-2, with 8 bases aligning to TRBD1. The CDR3 consists of 13 residues. Germline CDR1 and CDR2: MRHNA and SNTAGT. V trimming: 6 bases; J trimming: 6 bases; junction bases outside the gene matches: 6. The CDR3 DNA reads as TGTGCCAGCAGAGAGACAGGGGTTGATGGCTACACCTTC. This translates into CASRETGVDGYTF.

The chain recombines TRBV12-1 with TRBJ2-6; TRBD1 is the table's D call, not checked against the DNA. TRBV12-1 is listed as a pseudogene. CDR3 length: 18 amino acids. CDR3: CASSLGKGQGAGANVLTF. CDR3 in DNA: TGTGCCAGCAGCTTGGGAAAGGGACAGGGGGCTGGGGCCAACGTCCTGACTTTC.

The chain is built from TRBV28 and TRBJ1-4, with 9 bases matching TRBD1. Losses at the gene ends were 7 bases for V and 4 bases for J; bases not matched to a gene: 10. The CDR3 is 16 amino acids. Germline CDR1 is MDHEN and CDR2 is SYDVKM. The CDR3 nucleotides read TGTGCCAGCACCTCCATAGCGGGACAGGGTAATGAAAAACTGTTTTTT. Translation: CASTSIAGQGNEKLFF.

The J gene is TRBJ1-1, the V gene TRBV2, with D possibly being TRBD1 (5 bases). Looked up from germline, CDR1 is SNHLY and CDR2 is FYNNEI. V gave up 2 bases and J gave up 0 bases, with 13 bases separating them. This CDR3 has 16 residues. CDR3 DNA sequence: TGTGCCAGCAGTGAAACCCGACAGCGCCTGAACACTGAAGCTTTCTTT. Translation gives CASSETRQRLNTEAFF.

On this clone: This same CDR3 is encoded by further DNA sequences in the sample. The genes are TRBV4-1 and TRBJ1-1; TRBD1 agrees at 9 bases. Trimming at V came to 3 bases and at J to 1 base, leaving 0 bases not matched to a gene. The CDR3 loop spans 14 amino acids. Germline V lookup: CDR1 MGHRA, CDR2 YSYEKL. The CDR3 is CASSQDRGNTEAFF. Written as DNA, the CDR3 is TGCGCCAGCAGCCAGGACAGGGGGAACACTGAAGCTTTCTTT.

The genes are TRBV29-1 and TRBJ2-7, with 7 bases that match TRBD1. Unmatched junction bases numbered 0, after V lost 4 bases and J lost 3 bases. The V gene's germline CDR1 is SQVTM and CDR2 ANQGSEA. The CDR3 is 11 residues long. This CDR3 is CSVGDSYEQYF. CDR3 in DNA: TGCAGCGTTGGGGACAGCTACGAGCAGTACTTC.

This sequence joins TRBV6-6 and TRBJ1-4; 10 bases are shared with TRBD1. Trimming removed 6 bases from V and 4 bases from J; junction bases left unmatched: 5. CDR1 is MNHNY and CDR2 is SVGAGI in the germline V gene (reference sequence). The CDR3 contains 15 residues. CDR3 nucleotide sequence: TGTGCCAGCAGCCCCAGGACAGGGGGTAATGAAAAACTGTTTTTT. The encoded protein is CASSPRTGGNEKLFF.

The chain is built from TRBV7-9 and TRBJ1-1; 9 bases agree with TRBD1. Germline trimming cut 0 bases from V and 6 bases from J; bases unmatched to any gene: 2. The CDR3 has 14 amino acids. Germline assignment: CDR1 SEHNR and CDR2 FQNEAQ (reference sequence). Written as DNA, the CDR3 is TGTGCCAGCAGCTTAGCACAGGGGGCCCCTGAAGCTTTCTTT. Its translation is CASSLAQGAPEAFF.

The rearrangement links TRBV9 to TRBJ2-3; 11 positions match TRBD2. V was clipped by 3 bases and J by 0 bases; unmatched bases: 3. The CDR3 runs 16 residues. Germline loops: CDR1 SGDLS, CDR2 YYNGEE. CDR3 DNA: TGTGCCAGCAGCGCGGGACTAGCGGAGAGCACAGATACGCAGTATTTT. This encodes CASSAGLAESTDTQYF.

The V and J genes are TRBV19 and TRBJ2-7; 16 nucleotides align to TRBD2. J gave up 6 bases and V 5 bases, and 7 bases lay outside the gene matches. This CDR3 is built from 16 residues. CDR1 is LNHDA and CDR2 is SQIVND in the germline V gene (reference sequence). This CDR3 is CASSAGLAGGPSEQYF. The CDR3 DNA follows: TGTGCCAGTAGTGCGGGACTAGCGGGAGGGCCCAGCGAGCAGTACTTC. The entire variable domain, with the rest obtained from reference TRBV19 and TRBJ2-7, is as follows: DGGITQSPKYLFRKEGQNVTLSCEQNLNHDAMYWYRQDPGQGLRLIYYSQIVNDFQKGDIAEGYSVSREKKESFPLTVTSAQKNPTAFYLCASSAGLAGGPSEQYFGPGTRLTVT.

The chain carries TRBV29-1 and TRBJ2-3, with 7 bases aligning to TRBD1. Germline V gene sequence: CDR1 SQVTM, CDR2 ANQGSEA. V trimming: 1 base; J trimming: 5 bases; junction bases outside the gene matches: 9. The CDR3 contains 15 residues. The CDR3 DNA follows: TGCAGCGTTGAAGGCTGGGGACAGTTTCGAGATACGCAGTATTTT. This codes for CSVEGWGQFRDTQYF.

The chain is built from TRBV4-1 and TRBJ1-1; D not resolved. Trimming took 0 bases from V and 8 from J, leaving 10 bases between them. Germline assignment: CDR1 MGHRA and CDR2 YSYEKL. The CDR3 has 13 amino acids. The CDR3: CASSQDSYGEAFF. CDR3 nucleotide sequence: TGCGCCAGCAGCCAAGATTCGTACGGGGAAGCTTTCTTT.

This clone has more than one count but fewer than ten. The rearrangement joins TRBV25-1 to TRBJ2-2; 9 nucleotides align to TRBD2. V shed 7 bases and J 7 bases; nucleotides not matched to a gene: 10. Germline assignment: CDR1 MGHDK and CDR2 SYGVNS. The CDR3 extends over 15 amino acids. CDR3 region: CASMRREGSFGELFF. The CDR3 DNA sequence: TGTGCCAGCATGAGGCGGGAGGGCTCGTTCGGGGAGCTGTTTTTT.

This clone came up once. The CDR3 bases are TGTGCCAGCAGTATCCCCGGGACAGGGGCCGAAAAACTGTTTTTT. This translates into CASSIPGTGAEKLFF. V is TRBV28 and J is TRBJ1-4, with 10 bases identical to TRBD1. The germline CDR1 and CDR2 sequences are MDHEN and SYDVKM. The CDR3 totals 15 residues. V trimming: 5 bases; J trimming: 8 bases; junction bases outside the gene matches: 8.

This chain connects TRBV27 to TRBJ2-7, with TRBD2 matching over 9 bases. CDR1 MNHEY and CDR2 SMNVEV come from the germline V gene (reference sequence). The CDR3 runs 15 residues. Trimming removed 3 bases from V and 2 bases from J; junction bases left unmatched: 5. The CDR3 loop is CASSFVAGGPYEQYF. The CDR3 DNA follows: TGTGCCAGCAGTTTTGTGGCGGGAGGGCCCTACGAGCAGTACTTC.

This chain links TRBV18 with TRBJ2-2; 8 bases match TRBD1. Germline CDR1 KGHSH, CDR2 LQKENI. With V trimmed by 6 bases and J by 7 bases, 16 bases remained unmatched. This CDR3 spans 17 amino acids. CDR3 DNA sequence: TGTGCCAGCTCGCAACAGGGGGAAAATGTAGTCGTCGGGGAGCTGTTTTTT. It encodes CASSQQGENVVVGELFF.

The chain carries TRBV5-1 and TRBJ2-7; 7 positions match TRBD1. This CDR3 contains 15 residues. V was pared by 0 bases and J by 2 bases, with 5 bases of the junction left unmatched. Germline V gene data show CDR1 as SGHRS and CDR2 as YFSETQ. Written as DNA, the CDR3 is TGCGCCAGCAGCTTGGAAGGGGGCCCGACCTACGAGCAGTACTTC. Translating it yields CASSLEGGPTYEQYF.

The rearrangement uses TRBV25-1 and TRBJ1-3, with 12 bases that match TRBD1. V was pared by 6 bases and J by 3 bases, with 12 bases of the junction left unmatched. The germline V gene has CDR1 MGHDK and CDR2 SYGVNS. The CDR3 runs 18 residues. CDR3 DNA: TGTGCCAGCAGCGACCCCGGGACAGGGGGCTCCTTTGGAAACACCATATATTTT. Residues: CASSDPGTGGSFGNTIYF.

This sequence joins TRBV19 and TRBJ1-5; D uncertain. Trimming removed 4 bases at V and 7 bases at J, with 14 bases between. The CDR3 covers 14 residues. Per the germline V gene, CDR1 is LNHDA and CDR2 is SQIVND (reference sequence). CDR3 sequence (DNA): TGTGCCAGTAGTACCGGACTTATATGGCAGCCCCAGCATTTT. Protein product: CASSTGLIWQPQHF.

This clone has just one count. This rearrangement joins TRBV2 to TRBJ1-2; no definite D call. From germline, CDR1 is SNHLY and CDR2 FYNNEI. The ends were cut back, 2 bases at V and 8 bases at J, with 15 bases in the middle. The CDR3 runs 14 residues. The CDR3 sequence is CASSETGVFGGYTF. CDR3 coding DNA: TGTGCCAGCAGTGAAACCGGGGTCTTCGGGGGCTACACCTTC.